This T cell receptor (beta chain) was documented in a study of T cell changes during pregnancy in multiple sclerosis. This CDR3 comprises 13 residues. V dropped 5 bases and J dropped 10; count of bases not matched to a gene: 8. From germline, CDR1 is MNHEY and CDR2 SVGAGI. TCRdb's table, derived via immunoSEQ multiplex PCR, lists solely in-frame clones and lacks some. The repertoire includes 78,000 or so clones, about 90% of them detected once, and about 0.4% sits in the top ten. The source is a female donor with multiple sclerosis, enrolled in a pregnancy study. The chain carries TRBV6-5 and TRBJ2-1, with 7 bases identical to TRBD1. The specimen comprised CD4+ T cells from peripheral blood mononuclear cells, sampled before pregnancy. CDR3 sequence reads: CASSEKGAGEQFF. As DNA, the CDR3 is TGTGCCAGCAGTGAAAAGGGGGCCGGGGAGCAGTTCTTC.